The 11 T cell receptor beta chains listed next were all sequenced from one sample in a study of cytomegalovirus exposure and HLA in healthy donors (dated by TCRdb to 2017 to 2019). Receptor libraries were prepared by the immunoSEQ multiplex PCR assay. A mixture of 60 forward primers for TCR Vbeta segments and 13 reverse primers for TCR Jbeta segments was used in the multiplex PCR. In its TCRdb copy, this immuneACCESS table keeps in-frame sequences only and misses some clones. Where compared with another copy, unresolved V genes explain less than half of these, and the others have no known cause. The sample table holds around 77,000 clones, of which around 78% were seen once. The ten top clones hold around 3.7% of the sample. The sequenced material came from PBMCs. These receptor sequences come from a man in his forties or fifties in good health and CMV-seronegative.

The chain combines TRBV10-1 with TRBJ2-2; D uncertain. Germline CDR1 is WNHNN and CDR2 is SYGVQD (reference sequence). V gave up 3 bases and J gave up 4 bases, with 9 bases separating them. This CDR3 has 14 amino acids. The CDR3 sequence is CASSEQKSTGELFF. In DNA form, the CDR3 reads TGCGCCAGCAGTGAACAGAAAAGCACCGGGGAGCTGTTTTTT.

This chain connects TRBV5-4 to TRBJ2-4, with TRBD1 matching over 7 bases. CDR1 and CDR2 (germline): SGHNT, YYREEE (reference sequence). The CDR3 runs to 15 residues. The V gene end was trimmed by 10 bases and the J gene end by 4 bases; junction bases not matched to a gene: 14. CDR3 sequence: CACYEQGRIKNIQYF. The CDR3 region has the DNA TGTGCCTGCTACGAACAGGGGCGAATTAAAAACATTCAGTACTTC.

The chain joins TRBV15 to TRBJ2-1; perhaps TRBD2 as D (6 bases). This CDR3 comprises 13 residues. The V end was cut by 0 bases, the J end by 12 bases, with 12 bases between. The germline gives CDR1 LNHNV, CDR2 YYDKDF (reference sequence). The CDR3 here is CATSRDLGGVQFF. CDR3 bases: TGTGCCACCAGCAGAGATCTCGGCGGGGTGCAGTTCTTC.

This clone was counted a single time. DNA for the CDR3: TGTGCCATCAGTGAGGGACACTTAATCTCTGGAAACACCATATATTTT. Translation gives CAISEGHLISGNTIYF. V is TRBV10-3 and J is TRBJ1-3; a weak D match, TRBD1 (5 bases). Germline V gene data show CDR1 as ENHRY and CDR2 as SYGVKD. CDR3 length equals 16 residues. The V and J ends lost 2 bases and 0 bases respectively, with 11 bases between them.

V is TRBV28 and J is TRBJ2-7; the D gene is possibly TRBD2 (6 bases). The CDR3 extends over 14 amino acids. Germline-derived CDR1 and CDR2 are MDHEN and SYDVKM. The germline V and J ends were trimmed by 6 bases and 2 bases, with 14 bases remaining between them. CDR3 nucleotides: TGTGCCAGCAGGGAGGGCAGGGCCCCCTACGAGCAGTACTTC. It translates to CASREGRAPYEQYF.

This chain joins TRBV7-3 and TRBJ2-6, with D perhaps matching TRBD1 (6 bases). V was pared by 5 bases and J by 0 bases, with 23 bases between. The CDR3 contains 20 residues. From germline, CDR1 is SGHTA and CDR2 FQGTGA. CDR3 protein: CASSPRTDYDLTSGANVLTF. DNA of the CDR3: TGTGCCAGCAGCCCTAGGACAGACTACGATCTTACCTCTGGGGCCAACGTCCTGACTTTC.

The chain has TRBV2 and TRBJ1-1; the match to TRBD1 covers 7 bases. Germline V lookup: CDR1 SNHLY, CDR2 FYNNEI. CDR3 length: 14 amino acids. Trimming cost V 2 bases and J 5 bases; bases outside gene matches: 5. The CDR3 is CASSEQGVFTEAFF. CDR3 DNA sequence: TGTGCCAGCAGTGAACAGGGGGTTTTTACTGAAGCTTTCTTT.

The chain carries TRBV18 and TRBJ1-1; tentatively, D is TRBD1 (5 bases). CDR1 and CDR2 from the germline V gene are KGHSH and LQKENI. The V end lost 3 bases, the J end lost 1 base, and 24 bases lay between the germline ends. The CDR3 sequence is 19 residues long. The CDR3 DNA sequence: TGTGCCAGCTCACCGGTGCTAAGACAGAGTCGGACGAAGAACACTGAAGCTTTCTTT. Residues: CASSPVLRQSRTKNTEAFF.

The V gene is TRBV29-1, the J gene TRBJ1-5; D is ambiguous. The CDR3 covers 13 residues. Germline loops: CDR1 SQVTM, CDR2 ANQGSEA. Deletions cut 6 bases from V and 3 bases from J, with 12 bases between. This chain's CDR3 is CSVLASPNQPQHF. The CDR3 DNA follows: TGCAGCGTCTTAGCCAGCCCCAATCAGCCCCAGCATTTT.

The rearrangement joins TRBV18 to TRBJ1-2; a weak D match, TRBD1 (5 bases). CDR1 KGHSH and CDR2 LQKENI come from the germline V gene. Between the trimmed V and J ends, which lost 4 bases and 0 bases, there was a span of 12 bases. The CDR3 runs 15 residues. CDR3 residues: CASSLVGDSNYGYTF. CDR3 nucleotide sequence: TGTGCCAGCTCACTGGTAGGGGATTCTAACTATGGCTACACCTTC. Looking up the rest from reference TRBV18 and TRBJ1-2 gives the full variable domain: NAGVMQNPRHLVRRRGQEARLRCSPMKGHSHVYWYRQLPEEGLKFMVYLQKENIIDESGMPKERFSAEFPKEGPSILRIQQVVRGDSAAYFCASSLVGDSNYGYTFGSGTRLTVV.

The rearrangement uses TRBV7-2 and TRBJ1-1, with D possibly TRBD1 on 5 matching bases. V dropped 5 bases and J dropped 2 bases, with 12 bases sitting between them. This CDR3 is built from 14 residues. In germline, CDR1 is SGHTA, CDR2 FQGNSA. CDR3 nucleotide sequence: TGTGCCAGCAGCCCGGTGGGGGGAAACACTGAAGCTTTCTTT. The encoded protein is CASSPVGGNTEAFF.